These T cell receptor beta chains were read from a single sample in a study of cytomegalovirus exposure and HLA in healthy donors. Measured with immunoSEQ multiplex PCR; TCRdb has only the in-frame clones, and not every one. The table has about 200,000 clones, roughly 83% seen once; the top ten hold more than 0.6%. Input material: PBMCs. The receptor set was obtained from a boy between 2 and 10 years old in good health and CMV-seronegative. Each CDR3 is given with its conserved first and last residue. D genes are given only for firm matches. Some rows mark clone size as missing; the rest say once, few, many or name a class of expanded clone.

d_call j_call v_call clone_size cdr3_nt cdr3_aa
TRBD1 TRBJ1-4 TRBV6-6 - TGTGCCAGCAGTTTCGGACAGGCGGATTTTAATGAAAAACTGTTTTTT CASSFGQADFNEKLFF
- TRBJ1-4 TRBV5-1 - TGCGCCAGCAGTGTCGACAGAGAAAAACTGTTTTTT CASSVDREKLFF
TRBD1 TRBJ2-7 TRBV11-3 - TGTGCCAGCAGCCTCAGGACAGGGAGCTACGAGCAGTACTTC CASSLRTGSYEQYF
TRBD1 TRBJ1-2 TRBV9 - TGTGCCAGCACCCCCACGGGGACAGACTGGATGAACTATGGCTACACCTTC CASTPTGTDWMNYGYTF
- TRBJ2-7 TRBV5-5 - TGTGCCAGCAGTCCGCCGGGACTCCTATCCTACGAGCAGTACTTC CASSPPGLLSYEQYF
- TRBJ1-2 TRBV9 - TGTGCCAGCAGCGTTCGGCAAGGAGGAGACTATGGCTACACCTTC CASSVRQGGDYGYTF
- TRBJ2-7 TRBV7-9 - TGTGCCAGCAGCCCGTGGACAGTGCCCTCCTCCTACGAGCAGTACTTC CASSPWTVPSSYEQYF
- TRBJ2-1 TRBV2 - TGTGCCAGCAGCCGACTTGAGCTGGGCCCAGGGGTTTACTCCTACAATGAGCAGTTCTTC CASSRLELGPGVYSYNEQFF
- TRBJ2-5 TRBV7-9 few TGTGCCAGCAGCTTACAGGGGAAAGAGACCCAGTACTTC CASSLQGKETQYF
- TRBJ2-1 TRBV19 - TGTGCCAGTACGACGGGTGGTGGGCAGTTCTTC CASTTGGGQFF